A selection of T cell receptor beta chains follows, all from one sample in a study of blood T cell repertoires in COVID-19. The table came from immunoSEQ multiplex PCR; TCRdb's copy has only in-frame clones and leaves some out. Of approximately 240,000 clones listed, 83% are singletons. Sequenced: peripheral blood. The source is a woman in her twenties or thirties with COVID-19, enrolled during active disease. The CDR3 runs from the conserved cysteine through the conserved F or W. The D gene is left open where the match is weak. Some rows have no size entry. The others give once, few or many, or a class for an expanded clone.

.	TRBV18	TRBJ1-1	.	TGTGCCAGCTCAGGGGGGGGGACTGAAGCTTTCTTT	CASSGGGTEAFF
.	TRBV11-1	TRBJ1-2	TRBD1	TGTGCCAGCAGCCTCGACAGGGAAGGCGGCTACACCTTC	CASSLDREGGYTF
.	TRBV7-2	TRBJ1-5	.	TGTGCCAGCAGCTCCAGTGGGGGGATTAATCAGCCCCAGCATTTT	CASSSSGGINQPQHF
.	TRBV30	TRBJ2-5	.	TGTGCCTGGAGTGTCCTGGCCCTGACAAAGAACCAAGAGACCCAGTACTTC	CAWSVLALTKNQETQYF
.	TRBV4-1	TRBJ2-5	.	TGCGCCAGCAGCCATAGTTCGGGGGGCTTGGAGACCCAGTACTTC	CASSHSSGGLETQYF
.	TRBV28	TRBJ1-3	.	TGTGCCAGCAGTCTCTCTGCGGGAAACACCATATATTTT	CASSLSAGNTIYF
.	TRBV28	TRBJ2-3	TRBD2	TGTGCCAGCAGCCAAAGGAGCGGGAGCCCCACAGATACGCAGTATTTT	CASSQRSGSPTDTQYF
.	TRBV7-6	TRBJ2-2	.	TGTGCCAGCAGCCCTTGGCAGGGAGGCACCGGGGAGCTGTTTTTT	CASSPWQGGTGELFF
.	TRBV4-2	TRBJ2-3	.	TGTGCCAGCAGCCAAGATCCGGGAGTGGGCGTGGATACGCAGTATTTT	CASSQDPGVGVDTQYF
.	TRBV7-9	TRBJ1-3	.	TGTGCCAGCAGCGATTATAGGACAGCTGGAAACACCATATATTTT	CASSDYRTAGNTIYF
.	TRBV6-5	TRBJ2-1	TRBD1	TGTGCCAGCACCAGACAGGGGGCCGATGAGCAGTTCTTC	CASTRQGADEQFF
few	TRBV2	TRBJ1-2	TRBD1	TGTGCCAGCAGCGAGACAGGGTTTGGCTACACCTTC	CASSETGFGYTF
.	TRBV3-1/TRBV3-2	TRBJ2-5	TRBD2	TGTGCCAGCAGATTCCAGGCTAGCGGGGGCTCGAGCCAGTACTTC	CASRFQASGGSSQYF
.	TRBV5-6	TRBJ1-2	.	TGTGCCAGCAGCACCATACAGTTAGATTATGGCTACACCTTC	CASSTIQLDYGYTF
.	TRBV18	TRBJ2-5	.	TGTGCCAGCTCACCTATAGCGGACACCCAAGAGACCCAGTACTTC	CASSPIADTQETQYF
.	TRBV3-1/TRBV3-2	TRBJ2-1	.	TGTGCCAGCAGCCAATTAAGCGGGACATACAATGAGCAGTTCTTC	CASSQLSGTYNEQFF
few	TRBV18	TRBJ2-1	TRBD2	TGTGCCAGCTCCAGGACTAGCGGGAGACGGGAGAAGGGCAATGAGCAGTTCTTC	CASSRTSGRREKGNEQFF
.	TRBV4-3	TRBJ1-1	TRBD1	TGCGCCAGCAGCCAAAGATTGCAGGGGGTGGAAACTGAAGCTTTCTTT	CASSQRLQGVETEAFF
.	TRBV4-3	TRBJ2-2	.	TGCGCCAGCAGCCACTTTTTGGGGTTTCGGGAAACAACTACCGGGGAGCTGTTTTTT	CASSHFLGFRETTTGELFF
few	TRBV3-1/TRBV3-2	TRBJ1-1	.	TGTGCCAGCAGCCAAGTTTCAGCAGGGAACACTGAAGCTTTCTTT	CASSQVSAGNTEAFF
.	TRBV4-2	TRBJ2-5	.	TGTGCCAGCAGCCAAGGTGTCGGGGGAGGCGAGACGAGAGAGACCCAGTACTTC	CASSQGVGGGETRETQYF
.	TRBV6-5	TRBJ1-1	.	TGTGCCAGCAGTCCCGGGTCCAGAGGGACTGAAGCTTTCTTT	CASSPGSRGTEAFF
.	TRBV25-1	TRBJ1-1	.	TGTGCCAGCAGTGAAGGTGGGCGGAACACTGAAGCTTTCTTT	CASSEGGRNTEAFF
.	TRBV7-9	TRBJ2-5	TRBD2	TGTGCCAGCAGCGGGACTAGCGGGAGGGCGGCGGAGACCCAGTACTTC	CASSGTSGRAAETQYF
few	TRBV19	TRBJ1-5	.	TGTGCCAGTAGTCCTTGGGCCGGCGATAGCAATCAGCCCCAGCATTTT	CASSPWAGDSNQPQHF
.	TRBV11-2	TRBJ1-6	.	TGTGCCAGCAGCTTAAACGTCCTGAGCTCCTATAATTCACCCCTCCACTTT	CASSLNVLSSYNSPLHF
.	TRBV5-1	TRBJ2-4	.	TGCGCCAGCAGCCAAATCTCTAGGAGTCGACTAGCCAAAAACATTCAGTACTTC	CASSQISRSRLAKNIQYF
.	TRBV5-4	TRBJ1-6	.	TGTGCCAGCAGCTTCACTAATAATTCACCCCTCCACTTT	CASSFTNNSPLHF
.	TRBV2	TRBJ2-2	TRBD1	TGTGCCAGCAACCCTGGACAGGGGGCCGGCGGGGAGCTGTTTTTT	CASNPGQGAGGELFF
.	TRBV2	TRBJ2-5	TRBD2	TGTGCCAGCAGAGCCGGGACTAGCTCGGGCGAGACCCAGTACTTC	CASRAGTSSGETQYF
.	TRBV4-1	TRBJ1-5	.	TGCGCCAGCAGCCCAAGACAGGAGGATCAGCCCCAGCATTTT	CASSPRQEDQPQHF
.	TRBV4-1	TRBJ2-2	TRBD2	TGCGCCAGCAGCCCGCTTAGCGGGGACACCGGGGAGCTGTTTTTT	CASSPLSGDTGELFF
.	TRBV28	TRBJ1-5	.	TGTGCCAGCATCCTAGGGAGGGGAGGCAATCAGCCCCAGCATTTT	CASILGRGGNQPQHF
.	TRBV30	TRBJ1-5	.	TGTGCCTGGAGTCAGGGAGGACAGCCCCAGCATTTT	CAWSQGGQPQHF
once	TRBV7-2	TRBJ1-2	.	TGTGCCAGCAGCCCCCGGTCTTGGGAGTATGGCTACACCTTC	CASSPRSWEYGYTF
.	TRBV9	TRBJ2-5	TRBD2	TGTGCCAGCAGCGTAGGCCTAGCGGGGGGGCCTGCGCAAGAGACCCAGTACTTC	CASSVGLAGGPAQETQYF
once	TRBV7-2	TRBJ1-2	TRBD1	TGTGCCAGCAGCTTAGGGGGACAGGGGTATGGCTACACCTTC	CASSLGGQGYGYTF
once	TRBV7-2	TRBJ2-7	TRBD2	TGTGCCAGCAGCCACGGGACTAGCGGGAGTTTAAGGTTGGCCTACGAGCAGTACTTC	CASSHGTSGSLRLAYEQYF
once	TRBV5-4	TRBJ1-1	.	TGTGCCAGCACCTCCGGGGCAGGGGTAAGGATGAACACTGAAGCTTTCTTT	CASTSGAGVRMNTEAFF
.	TRBV19	TRBJ2-1	TRBD2	TGTGCCAGTAGTACGAGGACTAGCGGGAGTATCTACAATGAGCAGTTCTTC	CASSTRTSGSIYNEQFF
.	TRBV19	TRBJ2-2	TRBD1	TGTGCCAGTAGTACCCCCCGGACAGGGGCGAAGACCGGGGAGCTGTTTTTT	CASSTPRTGAKTGELFF
few	TRBV28	TRBJ2-2	TRBD1	TGTGCCAGCAGTTGGACCCAGGGGGCCACCGGGGAGCTGTTTTTT	CASSWTQGATGELFF
.	TRBV18	TRBJ1-2	.	TGTGCCAGCTCTGTGACAGGACAAGCTAACTATGGCTACACCTTC	CASSVTGQANYGYTF
.	TRBV4-3	TRBJ2-4	.	TGCGCCAGCAGCCAAGATCCCCAGGGCAAAGGCGACATTCAGTACTTC	CASSQDPQGKGDIQYF
.	TRBV27	TRBJ2-1	.	TGTGCCAGCAGTCCAACAATCTCAGGCTACAATGAGCAGTTCTTC	CASSPTISGYNEQFF
.	TRBV6-5	TRBJ2-6	.	TGTGCCAGCAGTTACCCCTTAGGAGGGGTCCTGACTTTC	CASSYPLGGVLTF
.	TRBV11-1	TRBJ2-5	.	TGTGCCAGCAGCTCTAGCGCAGGGTTTGAGACCCAGTACTTC	CASSSSAGFETQYF
.	TRBV11-2	TRBJ2-1	TRBD1	TGTGCCAGCAGCTTGATGCCGGGACAGGGGATCTCGATGAACAATGAGCAGTTCTTC	CASSLMPGQGISMNNEQFF
.	TRBV9	TRBJ2-3	.	TGTGCCAGCAGCGTAGCTAACCCGGGGAACACAGATACGCAGTATTTT	CASSVANPGNTDTQYF
.	TRBV5-4	TRBJ2-1	.	TGTGCCAGTAATGCAGGGTTGATCGATGAGCAGTTCTTC	CASNAGLIDEQFF
.	TRBV10-3	TRBJ2-1	TRBD2	TGTGCCATCTCAGAGACTAGCGGGAGGGCTCGTAATGAGCAGTTCTTC	CAISETSGRARNEQFF
.	TRBV3-1/TRBV3-2	TRBJ2-3	TRBD2	TGTGCCAGCAGCCAAGATCTAGGGGCGGGAGGGACCACAGATACGCAGTATTTT	CASSQDLGAGGTTDTQYF
.	TRBV3-1/TRBV3-2	TRBJ2-7	.	TGTGCCAGCAGCCAAGAGTCCAGGGTTAACTACGAGCAGTACTTC	CASSQESRVNYEQYF